The next 4 T cell receptor beta chains were all read from a single sample in a study of blood T cell repertoires in COVID-19. Produced via immunoSEQ multiplex PCR; TCRdb's table is partial and in-frame only. The sample includes over 110,000 clones, 88% of them seen just once. The sequencing input was peripheral blood. The receptors were sampled from a human donor in a cohort sampled during active COVID-19.

This clone was detected only a few times. The rearrangement uses TRBV4-1 and TRBJ2-7, with a tentative D call TRBD1 (6 bases). Trimming left V 0 bases short and J 2 bases short, with 11 bases between. Germline V gene sequence: CDR1 MGHRA, CDR2 YSYEKL. The CDR3 extends over 15 amino acids. CDR3 loop: CASSQETGKAYEQYF. The CDR3 DNA sequence: TGCGCCAGCAGCCAAGAAACAGGGAAGGCCTACGAGCAGTACTTC.

This chain joins TRBV10-1 and TRBJ2-7, with 9 bases matching TRBD1. CDR3 length: 13 amino acids. V lost 2 bases to trimming and J lost 4 bases; unmatched junction nucleotides: 0. The germline CDR1 and CDR2 sequences are WNHNN and SYGVQD (reference sequence). CDR3 residues: CASSEGQGYEQYF. CDR3 coding DNA: TGCGCCAGCAGTGAGGGACAGGGGTACGAGCAGTACTTC.

The chain recombines TRBV19 with TRBJ2-7, with TRBD2 matching 7 bases. CDR1 and CDR2 (germline): LNHDA, SQIVND (reference sequence). The CDR3 runs 15 residues. Trimming took 6 bases from V and 2 from J; bases not matched to a gene: 10. The CDR3 sequence: CASSPGSRGAYEQYF. In DNA form, the CDR3 reads TGTGCCAGTAGCCCAGGCTCCCGGGGGGCCTACGAGCAGTACTTC.

V usage is TRBV30 and J usage is TRBJ1-2; D is uncertain. The germline gives CDR1 GTSNPN, CDR2 SVGIG (reference sequence). V gave up 2 bases and J gave up 8 bases, with 12 bases separating them. The CDR3 is 12 residues long. CDR3 DNA: TGTGCCTGGAGTATGCAGCGAGAAGGCTACACCTTC. This translates into CAWSMQREGYTF.